The 18 T cell receptor beta chains given below trace back to one sample, sequenced in a study of cytomegalovirus exposure and HLA in healthy donors. 13 Jbeta primers and 60 Vbeta primers were used for the PCR. Here immunoSEQ multiplex PCR was the method, and the copy in TCRdb shows in-frame clones only, minus some. Of approximately 140,000 clones in the sample, over 60% were seen once. Sequenced: PBMCs. These receptors were taken from a man in his forties in good health and CMV-seropositive.

The V call is TRBV5-4, the J call TRBJ2-2; maybe TRBD1 (6 bases). There are 14 residues in the CDR3. CDR1 and CDR2 from the germline V gene are SGHNT and YYREEE (reference sequence). V was clipped by 5 bases and J by 2 bases, with 10 bases between them. The CDR3 reads CASRRGGNTGELFF. CDR3 DNA sequence: TGTGCCAGCAGACGAGGGGGAAACACCGGGGAGCTGTTTTTT.

This sequence joins TRBV4-3 and TRBJ2-7, with no clear D. Trimming removed 3 bases at V and 2 bases at J, with 8 bases between. Germline values: CDR1 LGHNA, CDR2 YSLEER. The CDR3 consists of 13 residues. The CDR3 sequence: CASSQGRAYEQYF. The CDR3 nucleotides read TGCGCCAGCAGCCAGGGCCGTGCCTACGAGCAGTACTTC.

This clone came up a few times. J is TRBJ2-3 and V is TRBV7-6; D is possibly TRBD2 (6 bases). The V gene lost 5 bases and the J gene lost 3 bases, with 12 bases spanning the gap. The CDR3 contains 14 residues. From germline, CDR1 is SGHVS and CDR2 FNYEAQ. CDR3 nucleotide sequence: TGTGCCAGCAGCCCCCTGGGGAGGACAGATACGCAGTATTTT. This translates into CASSPLGRTDTQYF.

This clone occurred once. The chain combines TRBV7-2 with TRBJ1-2, with 7 bases lining up with TRBD1. V gave up 5 bases and J gave up 4 bases; unmatched junction bases: 7. The CDR3 sequence is 14 residues long. Germline CDR1 SGHTA, CDR2 FQGNSA. CDR3 coding DNA: TGTGCCAGCAGCCTACAGGGGTCTTTCTATGGCTACACCTTC. It codes for CASSLQGSFYGYTF.

The sample holds one count of this clone. This chain connects TRBV5-8 to TRBJ2-7; D unresolved. The CDR3 is made up of 11 amino acids. Germline V gene sequence: CDR1 SGHTS, CDR2 YDEGEE. V shed 4 bases and J shed 4 bases, with 6 bases lying between them. The CDR3 here is CASSLRYEQYF. The CDR3 nucleotides read TGTGCCAGCAGCCTACGGTACGAGCAGTACTTC.

This sequence joins TRBV4-3 and TRBJ2-1, with 8 bases fitting TRBD2. Germline-derived CDR1 and CDR2 are LGHNA and YSLEER. The CDR3 covers 20 residues. Germline trimming cut 4 bases from V and 4 bases from J; bases unmatched to any gene: 21. The CDR3 here is CASSRSSRGTSGTRYNEQFF. The CDR3 region has the DNA TGCGCCAGCAGCCGGTCCTCTCGGGGAACTAGCGGAACAAGATACAATGAGCAGTTCTTC.

The gene calls are TRBV20-1 and TRBJ1-3; D remains unclear. The CDR3 contains 11 residues. Germline V gene data show CDR1 as DFQATT and CDR2 as SNEGSKA (reference sequence). Trimming stripped 5 bases from V and 2 bases from J, with 4 bases between. This CDR3 reads CSAYTGNTIYF. CDR3 nucleotides: TGCAGTGCTTACACTGGAAACACCATATATTTT.

This chain joins TRBV19 and TRBJ2-7, with a possible D match to TRBD2 (6 bases). Germline loops: CDR1 LNHDA, CDR2 SQIVND (reference sequence). The CDR3 is 13 amino acids. V dropped 5 bases and J dropped 1 base, with 9 bases sitting between them. This chain's CDR3 is CASSLTSSYEQYF. The CDR3 DNA follows: TGTGCCAGTAGTCTGACTAGTTCCTACGAGCAGTACTTC. Full variable domain (missing parts from reference TRBV19 and TRBJ2-7): DGGITQSPKYLFRKEGQNVTLSCEQNLNHDAMYWYRQDPGQGLRLIYYSQIVNDFQKGDIAEGYSVSREKKESFPLTVTSAQKNPTAFYLCASSLTSSYEQYFGPGTRLTVT.

This chain connects TRBV7-2 to TRBJ1-6; D is possibly TRBD1 (6 bases). Trimming took off 3 bases at V and 10 bases at J, with 13 bases between the two ends. This CDR3 is 14 amino acids long. The germline CDR1 and CDR2 sequences are SGHTA and FQGNSA. The CDR3 region has the DNA TGTGCCAGCAGCTTTGCGGGGGCCGCCTCACCCCTCCACTTT. This sequence encodes CASSFAGAASPLHF.

The J gene is TRBJ1-2, the V gene TRBV18; D is possibly TRBD1 (6 bases). Germline V gene sequence: CDR1 KGHSH, CDR2 LQKENI. This CDR3 has 13 amino acids. Trimming stripped 6 bases from V and 4 bases from J, with 12 bases between. The CDR3 here is CASSEDRSYGYTF. CDR3 nucleotides: TGTGCCAGCTCTGAAGACAGGTCCTATGGCTACACCTTC.

This clone was recorded once. The chain recombines TRBV19 with TRBJ1-5; D is uncertain. V was clipped by 1 base and J by 4 bases, with 11 bases between them. Germline CDR1 is LNHDA and CDR2 is SQIVND (reference sequence). CDR3 length: 15 amino acids. This chain's CDR3 is CASSIVGSGNQPQHF. CDR3 coding DNA: TGTGCCAGTAGTATAGTTGGGAGCGGGAATCAGCCCCAGCATTTT.

The CDR3 bases are TGTGCCAGCACCTCTAGCGGCGTTCTCTCCTACAATGAGCAGTTCTTC. This gives the protein CASTSSGVLSYNEQFF. V is TRBV28 and J is TRBJ2-1; 7 nucleotides match TRBD2. Germline lookup yields CDR1 MDHEN and CDR2 SYDVKM. V lost 7 bases and J lost 0; bases outside the gene matches: 9. This CDR3 region has 16 residues.

Note on this clone: A junction boundary mismatches the germline segment, possibly from a read error. The gene calls are TRBV5-1 and TRBJ2-1, with D possibly TRBD2 on 6 matching bases. The CDR3 runs 15 residues. Germline-derived CDR1 and CDR2 are SGHRS and YFSETQ. CDR3 region: CASSLRDSSSNEQFF. In nucleotides, the CDR3 is TGCGCCAGCAGCCTCCGGGACTCCTCCTCCAATGAGCAGTTCTTC.

The genes are TRBV2 and TRBJ2-5; D gene uncertain. V was trimmed by 7 bases and J by 5 bases, leaving 8 bases between them. Per germline, CDR1 SNHLY and CDR2 FYNNEI. CDR3 length: 11 residues. DNA of the CDR3: TGTGCCAGCAATTCGCGCGAGACCCAGTACTTC. Protein product: CASNSRETQYF. The complete variable domain, with remaining parts taken from reference TRBV2 and TRBJ2-5, reads EPEVTQTPSHQVTQMGQEVILRCVPISNHLYFYWYRQILGQKVEFLVSFYNNEISEKSEIFDDQFSVERPDGSNFTLKIRSTKLEDSAMYFCASNSRETQYFGPGTRLLVL.

The genes are TRBV28 and TRBJ2-7; a weak D match, TRBD2 (5 bases). This CDR3 comprises 12 residues. Germline values: CDR1 MDHEN, CDR2 SYDVKM. Trimming removed 3 bases from V and 7 bases from J, with 10 bases in between. CDR3 sequence: CASSFSRREQYF. CDR3 nucleotides: TGTGCCAGCAGTTTTTCACGGAGGGAGCAGTACTTC.

This rearrangement joins TRBV5-1 to TRBJ2-3; perhaps TRBD1 as D (6 bases). The V gene's germline CDR1 is SGHRS and CDR2 YFSETQ. V was trimmed by 4 bases and J by 6 bases, leaving 18 bases between them. The CDR3 loop spans 15 amino acids. In DNA form, the CDR3 reads TGCGCCAGCAGCGTTGAGTCAGGGGAGCGCGATACGCAGTATTTT. Protein sequence: CASSVESGERDTQYF.

J is TRBJ2-5 and V is TRBV28; a possible D gene is TRBD2 (6 bases). Germline CDR1 is MDHEN and CDR2 is SYDVKM. The ends were cut back, 5 bases at V and 4 bases at J, with 14 bases in the middle. The CDR3 has 14 amino acids. This CDR3 is CASSLPGAGETQYF. DNA for the CDR3: TGTGCCAGCAGTCTCCCGGGAGCGGGAGAGACCCAGTACTTC.

J is TRBJ1-6 and V is TRBV30; 8 bases line up with TRBD1. CDR3 size: 14 residues. The V gene end was trimmed by 4 bases and the J gene end by 10 bases; junction bases not matched to a gene: 9. From germline, CDR1 is GTSNPN and CDR2 SVGIG (reference sequence). The CDR3 sequence: CAWTLGQGNSPLHF. In DNA, the CDR3 is TGTGCCTGGACCCTAGGACAGGGCAACTCACCCCTCCACTTT.